This record looks at one T cell receptor (beta chain) sequence and its context. Its antigen is not identified. The sample comes from a study of shared clonotypes between healthy human individuals. V dropped 4 bases and J dropped 0 bases, with 24 bases sitting between them. CDR3 size: 18 residues. Germline CDR1 and CDR2: SQVTM and ANQGSEA. Genomic DNA belonging to each subset was distributed in equal measure over several immunoSEQ plates. Only in-frame clones appear in the TCRdb table, and some are missing; sequencing was by immunoSEQ multiplex PCR. The top ten hold roughly 0.39% of the sample, which has 2 million to 3 million clones, 93% seen once. Findings of the study overall: Only blood was sampled; tissue repertoires likely differ.

The chain links TRBV29-1 to TRBJ1-1; D ambiguous. The TCR was taken from a man younger than 35 in good health. Some clones in this sample may be carry-over from other donors' samples. Material: naive CD4+ T cells from PBMCs. As for subset: CD45RA+ positively selected. CDR3 coding DNA: TGCAGCGTTGTGCGGCGGCCTCTAACTGGCGGAGTGAACACTGAAGCTTTCTTT. Translated: CSVVRRPLTGGVNTEAFF.